This T cell receptor beta chain stems from a study of shared clonotypes between healthy human individuals. Findings of the study overall: Among several donors, approximately 5.4% of naive CD4 clonotypes were found in common.

For each subset, genomic DNA was distributed in equal portions over several immunoSEQ plates. Assay: immunoSEQ multiplex PCR; the TCRdb copy retains only in-frame clones and omits some. The profile shows roughly 2,300,000 clones, 85% to 95% of them singletons. Remarks on this clone: Its specificity is unknown.

Sequencing input: naive CD4+ T cells from PBMCs. The subset was: CD45RA+ positively selected. The TCR was taken from a man aged 18 to 29 in good health. Some clones in this sample may be carry-over from other donors' samples.

CDR3 in DNA: TGTGCCAGCAGCCCAGGGACAGGCTCGGCTGAAGCTTTCTTT. This translates into CASSPGTGSAEAFF. V is TRBV5-4 and J is TRBJ1-1; 8 positions agree with TRBD1. In germline, CDR1 is SGHNT, CDR2 YYREEE (reference sequence). Trimming cost V 4 bases and J 6 bases; bases outside gene matches: 8. The CDR3 has 14 residues.